This TCR beta chain was recorded in a study of blood T cells in healthy people across ages. Regarding the study as a whole: Nothing was known about donor CMV status, and this possibly confounded expanded clonotype changes. Naive CD4+ cells and diversity were both higher in long-lived donors than in aged donors. Measured against age, TCR beta diversity per million T cells decreased in a roughly linear manner.

V was trimmed by 0 bases and J by 3 bases, leaving 25 bases between them. The CDR3 totals 20 residues. Germline CDR1 and CDR2: PRHDT and FYEKMQ (reference sequence). Using a J-beta primer mix together with a sample-barcoded 5' primer, a second PCR was run for roughly 7 to 11 cycles. TCRdb re-called the 5' RACE reads with MiXCR, one entry per CDR3 protein. This sample has 650,000 to 950,000 distinct CDR3 sequences, with around 43% found just once. This clonotype was observed a handful of times. As yet, its antigen is unknown. The specimen was blood. The chain has TRBV13 and TRBJ2-3; D is possibly TRBD1 (5 bases). This sequence was found in a man aged 55-75 years in good health. The CDR3 region is CASSLGMTEISHVETDTQYF. CDR3 sequence (DNA): TGTGCCAGCAGCTTAGGAATGACAGAGATCTCCCATGTTGAAACAGATACGCAGTATTTT.